These 10 T cell receptor beta chains came from one sample sequenced in a study of technical replicates of blood from a few donors. This table comes from immunoSEQ multiplex PCR, and its TCRdb copy is limited to in-frame clones, with some not included. Of more than 75,000 clones listed, 85% to 95% are singletons. The sample taken for sequencing was T cells isolated from PBMCs. These receptors came from a human donor in good health.

The chain uses TRBV6-1 and TRBJ1-2; no clear D gene. The CDR3 loop spans 10 amino acids. V was clipped by 6 bases and J by 7 bases, with 6 bases between them. Germline V gene data show CDR1 as MNHNS and CDR2 as SASEGT. CDR3 bases: TGTGCCAGCAGGGAGGGTGGCTACACCTTC. Amino acids: CASREGGYTF.

The chain carries TRBV29-1 and TRBJ2-7, with a tentative D call TRBD2 (5 bases). Germline assignment: CDR1 SQVTM and CDR2 ANQGSEA. The CDR3 has 14 residues. V was cut by 6 bases and J by 0 bases, with 15 bases left in between. The CDR3 DNA follows: TGCAGCGTGGGAGCCGACTTCAGCTCCTACGAGCAGTACTTC. It specifies CSVGADFSSYEQYF.

V is TRBV12-5 and J is TRBJ1-1; D perhaps matches TRBD1 (6 bases). CDR1 is LGHNT and CDR2 is FRNRAP in the germline V gene. The CDR3 extends over 15 amino acids. V lost 6 bases and J 1 base, leaving 15 bases between the germline ends. CDR3 in DNA: TGTGCTAGTGGGTTGACCTCGACAGGGAACACTGAAGCTTTCTTT. It encodes CASGLTSTGNTEAFF.

The chain recombines TRBV14 with TRBJ2-1; the match to TRBD1 covers 7 bases. Germline CDR1 is SGHDN and CDR2 is FVKESK. CDR3 length: 13 residues. V was pared by 0 bases and J by 15 bases, with 8 bases of the junction left unmatched. CDR3 nucleotide sequence: TGTGCCAGCAGCCAAGATAGGCACAGGGGTGGGTTCTTC. This sequence encodes CASSQDRHRGGFF.

This chain links TRBV18 with TRBJ2-1; 7 bases are shared with TRBD2. CDR1 is KGHSH and CDR2 is LQKENI in the germline V gene. The CDR3 covers 15 residues. The V segment lost 3 bases and the J segment 4 bases; nucleotides outside the gene matches: 6. The CDR3 bases are TGTGCCAGCTCACCGCGGCTAGCGGATTACAATGAGCAGTTCTTC. This codes for CASSPRLADYNEQFF.

V and J are TRBV2 and TRBJ1-1; D possibly corresponds to TRBD1 (6 bases). Germline CDR1 SNHLY, CDR2 FYNNEI. V was shortened by 3 bases and J by 5 bases, with 19 bases between the two germline ends. The length of the CDR3 is 16 residues. Here the CDR3 reads CASSELPGAGATEAFF. The CDR3, as DNA: TGTGCCAGCAGTGAGCTCCCAGGGGCCGGGGCGACTGAAGCTTTCTTT.

The chain employs TRBV18 and TRBJ1-4; 8 positions agree with TRBD1. Losses at the gene ends were 3 bases for V and 2 bases for J; bases not matched to a gene: 8. The CDR3 runs 17 residues. Looked up from germline, CDR1 is KGHSH and CDR2 is LQKENI. CDR3 amino acids: CASSPYRQGPTNEKLFF. CDR3 coding DNA: TGTGCCAGCTCACCCTACCGACAGGGGCCCACTAATGAAAAACTGTTTTTT.

This chain links TRBV6-5 with TRBJ1-5, with unresolved D. Per the germline V gene, CDR1 is MNHEY and CDR2 is SVGAGI. This CDR3 is 15 amino acids long. The V end lost 4 bases, the J end lost 0 bases, and 10 bases lay between the germline ends. The CDR3 sequence is CASSSGGNSNQPQHF. As DNA, the CDR3 is TGTGCCAGCAGTTCTGGCGGGAATAGCAATCAGCCCCAGCATTTT.

This chain connects TRBV7-6 to TRBJ1-2; D is possibly TRBD1 (5 bases). CDR1 and CDR2 (germline): SGHVS, FNYEAQ. There are 14 residues in the CDR3. The V end lost 5 bases, the J end lost 4 bases, and 14 bases lay between the germline ends. The CDR3 region has the DNA TGTGCCAGCAGCCCTACCCAGGGCGGCTATGGCTACACCTTC. Protein: CASSPTQGGYGYTF. The full variable domain, in which reference TRBV7-6 and TRBJ1-2 provide the parts outside the CDR3, is GAGVSQSPRYKVTKRGQDVALRCDPISGHVSLYWYRQALGQGPEFLTYFNYEAQQDKSGLPNDRFSAERPEGSISTLTIQRTEQRDSAMYRCASSPTQGGYGYTFGSGTRLTVV.

The rearrangement joins TRBV7-9 to TRBJ2-7; 7 nucleotides line up with TRBD2. Germline lookup yields CDR1 SEHNR and CDR2 FQNEAQ (reference sequence). Losses at the gene ends were 4 bases for V and 5 bases for J; bases not matched to a gene: 8. The CDR3 sequence is 14 residues long. The CDR3: CASSSLGGFNEQYF. As DNA, the CDR3 is TGTGCCAGCAGCTCCCTGGGGGGGTTCAACGAGCAGTACTTC.